These 13 T cell receptor beta chains originate from one sample sequenced in a study of CD8+ T cells in alopecia areata. RNA extraction was followed by reverse transcription into cDNA, which acted as the sequencing template. Assay: immunoSEQ multiplex PCR; the TCRdb copy retains only in-frame clones and omits some. This table has 150,000 to 180,000 clones, 45% to 55% appearing once. The source material was CD8+ T cells sorted from blood, sampled at week 0. Source of these receptors: a human donor with alopecia areata.

The rearrangement links TRBV23-1 to TRBJ1-1; the match to TRBD1 covers 7 bases. TRBV23-1 qualifies as an ORF whose function is uncertain. This CDR3 has 15 amino acids. The V gene end was trimmed by 7 bases and the J gene end by 1 base; junction bases not matched to a gene: 9. CDR3 sequence reads: CASIPQGGSNTEAFF. As DNA, the CDR3 is TGCGCCAGCATCCCCCAGGGGGGGTCGAACACTGAAGCTTTCTTT.

This clone was counted a few times. The V and J genes are TRBV12-5 and TRBJ2-2; TRBD1 matches at 9 bases. From germline, CDR1 is LGHNT and CDR2 FRNRAP. V dropped 6 bases and J dropped 5; count of bases not matched to a gene: 4. The CDR3 loop spans 14 amino acids. CDR3 region: CASGQGAGTGELFF. The CDR3 DNA reads as TGTGCTAGTGGACAGGGGGCGGGTACCGGGGAGCTGTTTTTT.

The rearrangement uses TRBV14 and TRBJ1-2; no clear D. The CDR3 extends over 14 amino acids. Trimming removed 0 bases at V and 2 bases at J, with 7 bases between. Germline V gives CDR1 SGHDN, CDR2 FVKESK. The CDR3 nucleotides are TGTGCCAGCAGCCAAGAGTCCGGGAACTATGGCTACACCTTC. It translates to CASSQESGNYGYTF.

With respect to this clone: Other DNA sequences in this specimen translate into the identical CDR3. The chain is built from TRBV7-8 and TRBJ2-2; D is undetermined. The germline gives CDR1 SGHVS, CDR2 FQNEAQ. V was trimmed by 3 bases and J by 3 bases, leaving 5 bases between them. The CDR3 spans 13 residues. CDR3 sequence: CASSLGDTGELFF. The DNA for the CDR3 is TGTGCCAGCAGCTTGGGCGACACCGGGGAGCTGTTTTTT.

This clone has more than one count but fewer than ten. The V gene is TRBV4-2, the J gene TRBJ1-2; 8 bases agree with TRBD1. V shed 2 bases and J 2 bases; nucleotides not matched to a gene: 7. Germline V gene data show CDR1 as LGHNA and CDR2 as YNFKEQ. There are 16 residues in the CDR3. The CDR3 DNA is TGTGCCAGCAGCCAAAGTAGGGACAGGAGCAACTATGGCTACACCTTC. Translated, it gives CASSQSRDRSNYGYTF.

The genes are TRBV7-9 and TRBJ2-1; TRBD2 matches 8 bases. The V gene's germline CDR1 is SEHNR and CDR2 FQNEAQ (reference sequence). This CDR3 comprises 16 residues. The V segment lost 1 base and the J segment 3 bases; nucleotides outside the gene matches: 5. DNA for the CDR3: TGTGCCAGCAGCTTAGAGGGCGGGGGGAACTACAATGAGCAGTTCTTC. This encodes CASSLEGGGNYNEQFF. Looking up the rest from reference TRBV7-9 and TRBJ2-1 gives the full variable domain: DTGVSQNPRHKITKRGQNVTFRCDPISEHNRLYWYRQTLGQGPEFLTYFQNEAQLEKSRLLSDRFSAERPKGSFSTLEIQRTEQGDSAMYLCASSLEGGGNYNEQFFGPGTRLTVL.

The chain is built from TRBV30 and TRBJ1-5; 8 bases are shared with TRBD1. With 0 bases clipped from V and 4 bases from J, the junction kept 5 bases outside the gene matches. Looked up from germline, CDR1 is GTSNPN and CDR2 is SVGIG (reference sequence). The CDR3 loop spans 15 amino acids. The CDR3 is CAWSVDRGRNQPQHF. In DNA form, the CDR3 reads TGTGCCTGGAGTGTTGACAGGGGTAGAAATCAGCCCCAGCATTTT. The variable domain in full, completed from reference TRBV30 and TRBJ1-5, reads SQTIHQWPATLVQPVGSPLSLECTVEGTSNPNLYWYRQAAGRGLQLLFYSVGIGQISSEVPQNLSASRPQDRQFILSSKKLLLSDSGFYLCAWSVDRGRNQPQHFGDGTRLSIL.

A few counts support this clone. The chain uses TRBV5-6 and TRBJ1-1; 8 nucleotides line up with TRBD1. CDR1 SGHDT and CDR2 YYEEEE come from the germline V gene. The CDR3 contains 14 residues. V gave up 4 bases and J gave up 5 bases; unmatched junction bases: 7. DNA of the CDR3: TGTGCCAGCAGCCCAACAGGGGGGCGGACTGAAGCTTTCTTT. Its translation is CASSPTGGRTEAFF.

This clone has just a few counts. The rearrangement uses TRBV29-1 and TRBJ1-2, with D unresolved. Per the germline V gene, CDR1 is SQVTM and CDR2 is ANQGSEA. The CDR3 extends over 13 amino acids. V shed 4 bases and J shed 13 bases, with 22 bases lying between them. The CDR3 sequence: CSVAAPPGPEVTF. DNA for the CDR3: TGCAGCGTTGCAGCCCCTCCGGGCCCGGAGGTCACCTTC.

The chain employs TRBV19 and TRBJ1-1; TRBD1 is a possible D gene (5 bases). V was clipped by 8 bases and J by 0 bases, with 10 bases between them. From germline, CDR1 is LNHDA and CDR2 SQIVND (reference sequence). The CDR3 length is 13 residues. CDR3 bases: TGTGCCAGTGGTCGGGGCCTGAACACTGAAGCTTTCTTT. Translation: CASGRGLNTEAFF.

The chain carries TRBV13 and TRBJ2-7; D ambiguous. CDR1 and CDR2 (germline): PRHDT, FYEKMQ (reference sequence). The V end was cut by 5 bases, the J end by 4 bases, with 9 bases between. The CDR3 is 12 residues long. CDR3 sequence reads: CASSPNTYEQYF. As DNA, the CDR3 is TGTGCCAGCAGCCCGAACACATACGAGCAGTACTTC.

This chain links TRBV14 with TRBJ2-7, with D possibly TRBD2 on 6 matching bases. CDR3 length: 12 amino acids. Trimming removed 5 bases at V and 1 base at J, with 6 bases between. The germline CDR1 and CDR2 sequences are SGHDN and FVKESK. The CDR3 DNA sequence: TGTGCCAGCAGCGGGGGGTCCTACGAGCAGTACTTC. It translates to CASSGGSYEQYF. Filled out from reference TRBV14 and TRBJ2-7, the complete variable domain reads EAGVTQFPSHSVIEKGQTVTLRCDPISGHDNLYWYRRVMGKEIKFLLHFVKESKQDESGMPNNRFLAERTGGTYSTLKVQPAELEDSGVYFCASSGGSYEQYFGPGTRLTVT.

J is TRBJ2-1 and V is TRBV7-8; no clear D gene. Germline V gives CDR1 SGHVS, CDR2 FQNEAQ. The CDR3 has 11 residues. Between the trimmed V and J ends, which lost 3 bases and 9 bases, there was a span of 6 bases. CDR3 nucleotide sequence: TGTGCCAGCAGCTTCTCGTTTGAGCAGTTCTTC. Translation gives CASSFSFEQFF.